These T cell receptor beta chains were read from a single sample in a study of human T cells and chemical hapten exposure. TCRdb ran MiXCR on the RACE reads and lists one entry per CDR3 protein. The sample records about 60,000 distinct CDR3 sequences, around 11% being singletons. The input for sequencing was whole blood, taken in connection with sensitization to the hapten diphenylcyclopropenone (DPC). The receptors come from a woman aged 40-49 years with alopecia areata. Some clones in this sample may be carry-over from other donors' samples. CDR3s include the opening cysteine and the closing phenylalanine or tryptophan. D genes are given only for firm matches. Clone size is shown for a subset of rows, as once, few, many or a class of expanded clone.

cdr3_aa: CASIPAGGELRPQHF; cdr3_nt: TGTGCCAGCATTCCCGCAGGGGGCGAGTTACGGCCCCAGCATTTT; cdr3_length: 15; clone_size: many; v_call: TRBV6-2/TRBV6-3; d_call: TRBD1; j_call: TRBJ1-5
cdr3_aa: CASTLGSGRATDTQYF; cdr3_nt: TGTGCCAGCACCTTGGGTAGCGGGAGGGCCACAGATACGCAGTATTTT; cdr3_length: 16; clone_size: NA; v_call: TRBV27; d_call: TRBD2; j_call: TRBJ2-3
cdr3_aa: CASSDSSVGMNTEAFF; cdr3_nt: TGCGCCAGCAGTGACAGCTCCGTGGGCATGAACACTGAAGCTTTCTTT; cdr3_length: 16; clone_size: many; v_call: TRBV10-1; d_call: NA; j_call: TRBJ1-1
cdr3_aa: CASTVELAGVGGELFF; cdr3_nt: TGTGCCAGCACCGTGGAACTAGCGGGAGTGGGCGGGGAGCTGTTTTTT; cdr3_length: 16; clone_size: NA; v_call: TRBV2; d_call: TRBD2; j_call: TRBJ2-2
cdr3_aa: CASSLAQAGPYEQYF; cdr3_nt: TGTGCCAGCAGCTTAGCGCAGGCAGGCCCCTACGAGCAGTACTTC; cdr3_length: 15; clone_size: NA; v_call: TRBV7-9; d_call: NA; j_call: TRBJ2-7
cdr3_aa: CASSYLTGIGEKLFF; cdr3_nt: TGTGCCAGCAGTTACCTGACAGGGATCGGAGAAAAACTGTTTTTT; cdr3_length: 15; clone_size: many; v_call: TRBV2; d_call: TRBD1; j_call: TRBJ1-4
cdr3_aa: CSASTGFSYEQYF; cdr3_nt: TGCAGCGCTTCTACAGGATTCTCCTACGAGCAGTACTTC; cdr3_length: 13; clone_size: NA; v_call: TRBV29-1; d_call: NA; j_call: TRBJ2-7
cdr3_aa: CASSQGEDQPQHF; cdr3_nt: TGTGCCAGCAGCCAAGGGGAGGATCAGCCCCAGCATTTT; cdr3_length: 13; clone_size: NA; v_call: TRBV3-1; d_call: NA; j_call: TRBJ1-5
cdr3_aa: CASSRGTSGARETQYF; cdr3_nt: TGTGCCAGCAGCCGGGGGACTAGCGGGGCCCGGGAGACCCAGTACTTC; cdr3_length: 16; clone_size: many; v_call: TRBV11-2; d_call: TRBD2; j_call: TRBJ2-5
cdr3_aa: CASSFSAMGQYF; cdr3_nt: TGTGCCAGCAGCTTTAGCGCAATGGGGCAGTACTTC; cdr3_length: 12; clone_size: many; v_call: TRBV11-1; d_call: NA; j_call: TRBJ2-7
cdr3_aa: CASSPAVNQPQHF; cdr3_nt: TGTGCCAGCTCACCGGCCGTCAATCAGCCCCAGCATTTT; cdr3_length: 13; clone_size: NA; v_call: TRBV18; d_call: NA; j_call: TRBJ1-5
cdr3_aa: CATSDLQGGSGANVLTF; cdr3_nt: TGTGCCACCAGTGATTTACAGGGAGGGTCTGGGGCCAACGTCCTGACTTTC; cdr3_length: 17; clone_size: few; v_call: TRBV24-1; d_call: NA; j_call: TRBJ2-6
cdr3_aa: CSSRTSGYNEQFF; cdr3_nt: TGCAGCTCCCGGACTAGCGGGTACAATGAGCAGTTCTTC; cdr3_length: 13; clone_size: NA; v_call: TRBV29-1; d_call: TRBD2; j_call: TRBJ2-1
cdr3_aa: CASSGTGANVLTF; cdr3_nt: TGTGCCAGCAGCGGAACTGGGGCCAACGTCCTGACTTTC; cdr3_length: 13; clone_size: many; v_call: TRBV9; d_call: NA; j_call: TRBJ2-6
cdr3_aa: CASSVLAGGPNEQFF; cdr3_nt: TGCGCCAGCAGCGTATTAGCGGGAGGCCCCAATGAGCAGTTCTTC; cdr3_length: 15; clone_size: many; v_call: TRBV5-1; d_call: TRBD2; j_call: TRBJ2-1
cdr3_aa: CASSQISGTGAYNEQFF; cdr3_nt: TGTGCCAGCAGCCAGATAAGTGGGACGGGGGCCTACAATGAGCAGTTCTTC; cdr3_length: 17; clone_size: few; v_call: TRBV7-9; d_call: NA; j_call: TRBJ2-1
cdr3_aa: CASSQQTRNSNQPQHF; cdr3_nt: TGTGCCAGCAGTCAGCAGACCCGAAATAGCAATCAGCCCCAGCATTTT; cdr3_length: 16; clone_size: many; v_call: TRBV27; d_call: NA; j_call: TRBJ1-5
cdr3_aa: CASSFYRTIEFF; cdr3_nt: TGTGCCAGCAGCTTTTACAGGACAATTGAGTTCTTC; cdr3_length: 12; clone_size: many; v_call: TRBV5-6; d_call: NA; j_call: TRBJ2-1
cdr3_aa: CSVRTAEAFF; cdr3_nt: TGCAGCGTGAGGACAGCTGAAGCTTTCTTT; cdr3_length: 10; clone_size: NA; v_call: TRBV29-1; d_call: NA; j_call: TRBJ1-1
cdr3_aa: CASSLAPTSGLPYEQYF; cdr3_nt: TGTGCCAGCAGCCTAGCCCCGACTAGCGGGTTACCCTACGAGCAGTACTTC; cdr3_length: 17; clone_size: many; v_call: TRBV7-3; d_call: TRBD2; j_call: TRBJ2-7
cdr3_aa: CASSLIGTTRTQYF; cdr3_nt: TGTGCCAGCAGCCTCATCGGGACGACTCGGACCCAGTACTTC; cdr3_length: 14; clone_size: NA; v_call: TRBV7-9; d_call: NA; j_call: TRBJ2-5
cdr3_aa: CASHTGGQGNGYTF; cdr3_nt: TGCGCCAGCCATACCGGGGGCCAGGGGAATGGCTACACCTTC; cdr3_length: 14; clone_size: many; v_call: TRBV5-1; d_call: NA; j_call: TRBJ1-2
cdr3_aa: CASTASGIQETQYF; cdr3_nt: TGCGCCAGCACGGCTAGCGGGATCCAAGAGACCCAGTACTTC; cdr3_length: 14; clone_size: NA; v_call: TRBV10-2; d_call: TRBD2; j_call: TRBJ2-5
cdr3_aa: CASSLVAGGEGTQYF; cdr3_nt: TGTGCCAGCAGCTTAGTCGCAGGGGGTGAAGGGACCCAGTACTTC; cdr3_length: 15; clone_size: few; v_call: TRBV7-2; d_call: TRBD1; j_call: TRBJ2-5
cdr3_aa: CASSHGQGVGNQPQHF; cdr3_nt: TGTGCCAGCAGTCACGGGCAGGGGGTCGGCAATCAGCCCCAGCATTTT; cdr3_length: 16; clone_size: few; v_call: TRBV6-2/TRBV6-3; d_call: TRBD1; j_call: TRBJ1-5
cdr3_aa: CASSPSEGRYEQFF; cdr3_nt: TGTGCCAGCAGCCCGTCCGAAGGCCGCTATGAGCAGTTCTTC; cdr3_length: 14; clone_size: NA; v_call: TRBV7-2; d_call: NA; j_call: TRBJ2-1
cdr3_aa: CASVVTGLAGGEQFF; cdr3_nt: TGTGCCAGCGTCGTCACGGGACTAGCGGGAGGTGAGCAGTTCTTC; cdr3_length: 15; clone_size: many; v_call: TRBV6-2/TRBV6-3; d_call: TRBD2; j_call: TRBJ2-1
cdr3_aa: CASSYRGSYNEQFF; cdr3_nt: TGTGCCAGCAGTTACCGGGGCAGTTACAATGAGCAGTTCTTC; cdr3_length: 14; clone_size: many; v_call: TRBV6-2/TRBV6-3; d_call: NA; j_call: TRBJ2-1
cdr3_aa: CASSPTTVGRHGYTF; cdr3_nt: TGTGCCAGCAGCCCGACGACGGTGGGACGCCATGGCTACACCTTC; cdr3_length: 15; clone_size: many; v_call: TRBV7-3; d_call: NA; j_call: TRBJ1-2
cdr3_aa: CASSLPRGVDTEAFF; cdr3_nt: TGTGCCAGCAGCTTGCCGAGGGGGGTGGACACTGAAGCTTTCTTT; cdr3_length: 15; clone_size: few; v_call: TRBV11-2; d_call: NA; j_call: TRBJ1-1
cdr3_aa: CASSSGGTTGGGYEQYF; cdr3_nt: TGCGCCAGCAGCTCCGGGGGTACGACAGGAGGAGGGTACGAGCAGTACTTC; cdr3_length: 17; clone_size: many; v_call: TRBV5-1; d_call: NA; j_call: TRBJ2-7
cdr3_aa: CASSPRGLNTEAFF; cdr3_nt: TGTGCCAGCAGCCCAAGGGGGTTGAACACTGAAGCTTTCTTT; cdr3_length: 14; clone_size: NA; v_call: TRBV7-9; d_call: NA; j_call: TRBJ1-1
cdr3_aa: CASSVGVAGEQFF; cdr3_nt: TGTGCCAGCAGCGTGGGGGTAGCGGGTGAGCAGTTCTTC; cdr3_length: 13; clone_size: many; v_call: TRBV9; d_call: TRBD2; j_call: TRBJ2-1
cdr3_aa: CASGTGYNQPQHF; cdr3_nt: TGTGCCAGCGGCACAGGGTACAATCAGCCCCAGCATTTT; cdr3_length: 13; clone_size: many; v_call: TRBV28; d_call: NA; j_call: TRBJ1-5
cdr3_aa: CAISEPALTSVGTDTQYF; cdr3_nt: TGTGCCATCAGTGAGCCGGCCCTCACTAGCGTAGGCACAGATACGCAGTATTTT; cdr3_length: 18; clone_size: few; v_call: TRBV10-3; d_call: TRBD2; j_call: TRBJ2-3
cdr3_aa: CASRPESWEQFF; cdr3_nt: TGTGCCAGCAGACCAGAAAGTTGGGAGCAGTTCTTC; cdr3_length: 12; clone_size: many; v_call: TRBV7-8; d_call: NA; j_call: TRBJ2-1
cdr3_aa: CATLGAGNTGELFF; cdr3_nt: TGTGCCACCCTTGGGGCGGGGAACACCGGGGAGCTGTTTTTT; cdr3_length: 14; clone_size: few; v_call: TRBV19; d_call: NA; j_call: TRBJ2-2
cdr3_aa: CASSGLGSGTDTQYF; cdr3_nt: TGTGCCAGCAGTGGGTTGGGGAGTGGCACAGATACGCAGTATTTT; cdr3_length: 15; clone_size: NA; v_call: TRBV2; d_call: NA; j_call: TRBJ2-3
cdr3_aa: CASSRATGTTGELFF; cdr3_nt: TGTGCCAGCAGCCGCGCGACAGGTACCACCGGGGAGCTGTTTTTT; cdr3_length: 15; clone_size: few; v_call: TRBV7-6; d_call: NA; j_call: TRBJ2-2
cdr3_aa: CASSENVWGTSEAFF; cdr3_nt: TGTGCCAGCAGCGAGAATGTGTGGGGGACATCTGAAGCTTTCTTT; cdr3_length: 15; clone_size: few; v_call: TRBV5-8; d_call: NA; j_call: TRBJ1-1
cdr3_aa: CASSKGQGESTDTQYF; cdr3_nt: TGTGCCAGCAGCAAAGGACAGGGGGAAAGCACAGATACGCAGTATTTT; cdr3_length: 16; clone_size: few; v_call: TRBV14; d_call: TRBD1; j_call: TRBJ2-3
cdr3_aa: CASSNYRAETQYF; cdr3_nt: TGTGCCAGCAGCAATTACAGGGCCGAGACCCAGTACTTC; cdr3_length: 13; clone_size: many; v_call: TRBV12-3/TRBV12-4; d_call: NA; j_call: TRBJ2-5
cdr3_aa: CACRGTSETQYF; cdr3_nt: TGTGCCTGTAGGGGGACTAGCGAGACCCAGTACTTC; cdr3_length: 12; clone_size: many; v_call: TRBV21-1; d_call: NA; j_call: TRBJ2-5
cdr3_aa: CASSGTDRVPYNEQFF; cdr3_nt: TGTGCCAGCAGTGGCACTGACAGGGTCCCCTACAATGAGCAGTTCTTC; cdr3_length: 16; clone_size: NA; v_call: TRBV6-5; d_call: TRBD1; j_call: TRBJ2-1
cdr3_aa: CASSLNLLANEKLFF; cdr3_nt: TGTGCCAGCAGCTTGAACCTGTTGGCTAATGAAAAACTGTTTTTT; cdr3_length: 15; clone_size: few; v_call: TRBV11-2; d_call: NA; j_call: TRBJ1-4
cdr3_aa: CASSQGLAGTFEQYF; cdr3_nt: TGCGCCAGCAGCCAAGGACTAGCGGGAACCTTCGAGCAGTACTTC; cdr3_length: 15; clone_size: NA; v_call: TRBV4-1; d_call: TRBD2; j_call: TRBJ2-7
cdr3_aa: CASRTPGPNYGYTF; cdr3_nt: TGTGCCAGCAGGACACCCGGGCCTAACTATGGCTACACCTTC; cdr3_length: 14; clone_size: NA; v_call: TRBV7-8; d_call: NA; j_call: TRBJ1-2
cdr3_aa: CASSFGAGAVNTEAFF; cdr3_nt: TGCGCCAGCAGCTTTGGGGCAGGGGCCGTAAACACTGAAGCTTTCTTT; cdr3_length: 16; clone_size: many; v_call: TRBV5-1; d_call: NA; j_call: TRBJ1-1
cdr3_aa: CASSLYREVVTEAFF; cdr3_nt: TGTGCCAGCAGCCTATACAGGGAGGTGGTTACTGAAGCTTTCTTT; cdr3_length: 15; clone_size: NA; v_call: TRBV6-1; d_call: NA; j_call: TRBJ1-1